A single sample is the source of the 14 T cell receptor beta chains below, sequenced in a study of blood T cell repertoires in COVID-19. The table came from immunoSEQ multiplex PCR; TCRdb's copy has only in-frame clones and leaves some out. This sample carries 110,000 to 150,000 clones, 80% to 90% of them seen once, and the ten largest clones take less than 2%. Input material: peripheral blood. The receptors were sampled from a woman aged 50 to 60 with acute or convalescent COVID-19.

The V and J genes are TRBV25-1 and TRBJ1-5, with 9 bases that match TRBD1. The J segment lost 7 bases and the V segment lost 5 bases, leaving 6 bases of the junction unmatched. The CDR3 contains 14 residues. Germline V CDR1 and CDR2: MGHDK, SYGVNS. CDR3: CASSQTGGGQPQHF. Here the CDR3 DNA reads TGTGCCAGCAGTCAAACAGGGGGCGGCCAGCCCCAGCATTTT. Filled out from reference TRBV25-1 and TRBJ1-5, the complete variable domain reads EADIYQTPRYLVIGTGKKITLECSQTMGHDKMYWYQQDPGMELHLIHYSYGVNSTEKGDLSSESTVSRIRTEHFPLTLESARPSHTSQYLCASSQTGGGQPQHFGDGTRLSIL.

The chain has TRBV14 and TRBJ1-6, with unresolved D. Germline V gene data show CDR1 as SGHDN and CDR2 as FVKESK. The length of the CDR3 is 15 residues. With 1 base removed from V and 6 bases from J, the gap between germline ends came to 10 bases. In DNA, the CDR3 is TGTGCCAGCAGCCAAGGGCGGGGAGGTAATTCACCCCTCCACTTT. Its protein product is CASSQGRGGNSPLHF.

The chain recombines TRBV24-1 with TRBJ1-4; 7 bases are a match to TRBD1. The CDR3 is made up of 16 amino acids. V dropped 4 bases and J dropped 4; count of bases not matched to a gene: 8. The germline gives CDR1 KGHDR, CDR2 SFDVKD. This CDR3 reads CATSDPDRAVNEKLFF. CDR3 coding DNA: TGTGCCACCAGTGACCCCGACAGGGCCGTTAATGAAAAACTGTTTTTT.

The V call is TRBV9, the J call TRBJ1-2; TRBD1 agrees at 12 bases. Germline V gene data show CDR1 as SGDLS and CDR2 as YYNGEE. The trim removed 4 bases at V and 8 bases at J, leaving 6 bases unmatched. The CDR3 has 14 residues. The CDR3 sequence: CASSRDRGQGGYTF. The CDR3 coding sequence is TGTGCCAGCAGCCGGGACAGGGGGCAAGGGGGCTACACCTTC.

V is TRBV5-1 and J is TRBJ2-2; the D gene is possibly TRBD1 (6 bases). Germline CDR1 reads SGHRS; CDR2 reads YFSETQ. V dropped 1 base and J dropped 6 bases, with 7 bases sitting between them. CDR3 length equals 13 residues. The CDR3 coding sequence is TGCGCCAGCAGCTTGAAGGGGGCCGGGGAGCTGTTTTTT. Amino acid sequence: CASSLKGAGELFF.

This chain's CDR3 is CASSQDRSSGTQYF. CDR3 in DNA: TGTGCCAGCAGCCAAGATAGGAGTAGCGGGACCCAGTACTTC. V is TRBV3-1 (or the pseudogene TRBV3-2) and J is TRBJ2-5; weak D call: TRBD2 (6 bases). Germline CDR1 LGHDT, CDR2 YNNKEL (reference sequence). V lost 0 bases and J 7 bases, leaving 12 bases between the germline ends. The CDR3 length is 14 residues.

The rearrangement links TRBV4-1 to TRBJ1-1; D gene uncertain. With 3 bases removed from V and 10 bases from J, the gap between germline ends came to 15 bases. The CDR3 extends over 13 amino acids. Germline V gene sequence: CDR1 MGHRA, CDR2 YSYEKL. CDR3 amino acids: CASSHGEGDAAFF. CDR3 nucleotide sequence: TGCGCCAGCAGCCATGGCGAGGGCGATGCAGCTTTCTTT.

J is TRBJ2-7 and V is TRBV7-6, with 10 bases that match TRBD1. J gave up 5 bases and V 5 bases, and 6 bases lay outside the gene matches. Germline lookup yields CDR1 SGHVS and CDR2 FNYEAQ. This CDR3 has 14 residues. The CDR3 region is CASSPGQGVDEQYF. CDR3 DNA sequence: TGTGCCAGCAGCCCCGGACAGGGGGTAGACGAGCAGTACTTC.

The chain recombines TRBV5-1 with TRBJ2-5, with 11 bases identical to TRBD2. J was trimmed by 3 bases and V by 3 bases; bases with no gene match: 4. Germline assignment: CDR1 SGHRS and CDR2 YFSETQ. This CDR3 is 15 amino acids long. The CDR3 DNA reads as TGCGCCAGCAGCTCTAGCGGGAGGTCGGAAGAGACCCAGTACTTC. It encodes CASSSSGRSEETQYF.

The CDR3 coding sequence is TGCAGCGCTACTAGCGGGGTGGGGGCCCAGTACTTC. Translation: CSATSGVGAQYF. J is TRBJ2-5 and V is TRBV29-1; 10 nucleotides agree with TRBD2. Germline CDR1 is SQVTM and CDR2 is ANQGSEA. The CDR3 consists of 12 residues. The trim removed 7 bases at V and 9 bases at J, leaving 8 bases unmatched.

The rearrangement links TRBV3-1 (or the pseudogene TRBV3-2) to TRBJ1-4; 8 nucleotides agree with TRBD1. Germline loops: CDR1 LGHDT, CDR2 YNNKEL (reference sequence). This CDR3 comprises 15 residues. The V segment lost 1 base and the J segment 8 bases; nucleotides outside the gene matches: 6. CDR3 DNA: TGTGCCAGCAGCCAAGTTTACGGGACAGGCGAAAAACTGTTTTTT. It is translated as CASSQVYGTGEKLFF.

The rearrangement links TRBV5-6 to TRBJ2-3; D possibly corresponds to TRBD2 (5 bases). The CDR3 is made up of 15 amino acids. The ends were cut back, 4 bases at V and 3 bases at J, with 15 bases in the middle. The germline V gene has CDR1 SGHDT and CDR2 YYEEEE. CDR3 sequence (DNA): TGTGCCAGCAGCCCTACGGGAATTTTAACAGATACGCAGTATTTT. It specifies CASSPTGILTDTQYF. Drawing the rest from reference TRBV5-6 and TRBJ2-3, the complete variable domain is DAGVTQSPTHLIKTRGQQVTLRCSPKSGHDTVSWYQQALGQGPQFIFQYYEEEERQRGNFPDRFSGHQFPNYSSELNVNALLLGDSALYLCASSPTGILTDTQYFGPGTRLTVL.

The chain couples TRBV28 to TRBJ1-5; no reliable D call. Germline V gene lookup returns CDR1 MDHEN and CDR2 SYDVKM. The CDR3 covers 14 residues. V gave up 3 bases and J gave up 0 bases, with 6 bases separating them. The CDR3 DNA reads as TGTGCCAGCAGTTTGGCAAATAGCAATCAGCCCCAGCATTTT. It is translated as CASSLANSNQPQHF.

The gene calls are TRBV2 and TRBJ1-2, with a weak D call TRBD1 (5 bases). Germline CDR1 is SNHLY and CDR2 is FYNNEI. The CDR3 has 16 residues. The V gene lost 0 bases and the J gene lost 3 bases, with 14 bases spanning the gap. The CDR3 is CASSEARQGGYYGYTF. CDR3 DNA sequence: TGTGCCAGCAGTGAAGCAAGGCAGGGAGGCTACTATGGCTACACCTTC.